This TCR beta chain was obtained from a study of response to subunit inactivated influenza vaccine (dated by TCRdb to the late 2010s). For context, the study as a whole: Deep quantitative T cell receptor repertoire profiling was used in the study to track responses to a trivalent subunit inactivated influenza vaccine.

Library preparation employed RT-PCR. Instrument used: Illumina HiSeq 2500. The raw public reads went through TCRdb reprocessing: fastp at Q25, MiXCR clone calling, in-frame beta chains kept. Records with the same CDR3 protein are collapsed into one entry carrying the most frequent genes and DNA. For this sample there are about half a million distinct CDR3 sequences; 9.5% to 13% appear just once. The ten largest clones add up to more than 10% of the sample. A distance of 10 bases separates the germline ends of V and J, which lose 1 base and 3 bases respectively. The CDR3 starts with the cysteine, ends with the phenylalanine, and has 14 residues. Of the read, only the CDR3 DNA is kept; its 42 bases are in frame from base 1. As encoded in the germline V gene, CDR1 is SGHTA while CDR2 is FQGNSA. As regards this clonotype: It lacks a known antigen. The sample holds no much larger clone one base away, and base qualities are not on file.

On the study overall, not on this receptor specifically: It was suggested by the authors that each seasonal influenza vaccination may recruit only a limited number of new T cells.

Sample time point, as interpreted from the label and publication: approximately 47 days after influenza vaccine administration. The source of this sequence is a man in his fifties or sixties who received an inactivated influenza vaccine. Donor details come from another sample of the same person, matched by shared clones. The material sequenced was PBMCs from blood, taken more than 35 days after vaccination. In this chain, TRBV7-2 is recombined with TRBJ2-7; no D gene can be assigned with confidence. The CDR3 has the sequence CASSLELMIYEQYF. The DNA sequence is TGTGCCAGCAGCTTAGAACTTATGATCTACGAGCAGTACTTC.